The T cell receptor (beta chain) under discussion was sequenced for a study of blood T cell repertoires in COVID-19 (dated by TCRdb to about 2020). Looking at the study overall: Samples covering the acute and convalescent phases of COVID-19 were provided by collaborators in the United States, Italy and Spain. The material from the prospective study consisted of cDNA or gDNA derived from T cells, B-cell-depleted T cells, or PBMCs. The dataset comprised deeply sampled blood TCRbeta repertoires from subjects exposed to, actively infected with, or recovered from COVID-19. The repertoires were released in a freely available public database meant as a resource for research on the immune response to SARS-CoV-2. Samples came from the ongoing ImmuneRACE study (first 160 participants) plus 1,254 subjects from 6 global collaborators. Sample metadata almost always included a de-identified subject ID, COVID-19 status, age in years and sex. HLA class I and class II types, where available, came from metadata supplied by the sample provider rather than from assay-based typing.

TCRbeta CDR3 regions were amplified from genomic DNA by means of the immunoSEQ Assay, a bias-controlled multiplex PCR. The published analysis was carried out like this. Nucleated cell counts per sample were estimated from amplification of reference gene primers within the assay. Sequence reads were collapsed and filtered to measure the absolute abundance of every unique TCRbeta CDR3 rearrangement. Productive Simpson clonality was computed per sample as the square root of Simpson's diversity index over productive rearrangements. This is the immuneACCESS table as TCRdb keeps it, with only in-frame sequences that have V and J called. A part of the clones is gone; compared with another copy, unresolved V genes explain less than half, and the rest is unexplained. That table is the source of V, J and clone size, and D and trimming were worked out from the DNA. Present in this sample are about 150,000 clones, roughly 77% of which were seen just once. The ten largest clones represent about 4% of the sample.

A word on this clone: The antigen it recognizes is unknown. No quality values exist for individual bases; no much larger clone is one base distant.

The collaborating institutions used their own protocols to collect whole blood in K2EDTA tubes. For TCRbeta analysis, collaborators shipped samples in one of three forms: frozen whole blood, isolated PBMCs, or DNA extracted from either of those sample types. Compared with germline, V lacks 4 bases and J lacks 3 bases; bases without a gene match: 2. As encoded in the germline V gene (reference sequence), CDR1 is LNHNV while CDR2 is YYDKDF. From the cysteine through the phenylalanine, the CDR3 covers 15 amino acids. The retained sequence is limited to the CDR3, 45 bases, with the frame set at the first base. Findings and caveats that apply to the study as a whole: The quantity of clinical and demographic metadata differed by source and by participant and was supplied without curation.

The chain is made from TRBV15 and TRBJ2-7; TRBD2 lines up with 14 middle nucleotides. Input material: peripheral blood. The receptor was derived from a man in his sixties with acute or convalescent COVID-19. The bases read TGTGCCACCAGCACCGGGACTAGCGGGAGCTACGAGCAGTACTTC. Its protein reads: CATSTGTSGSYEQYF.